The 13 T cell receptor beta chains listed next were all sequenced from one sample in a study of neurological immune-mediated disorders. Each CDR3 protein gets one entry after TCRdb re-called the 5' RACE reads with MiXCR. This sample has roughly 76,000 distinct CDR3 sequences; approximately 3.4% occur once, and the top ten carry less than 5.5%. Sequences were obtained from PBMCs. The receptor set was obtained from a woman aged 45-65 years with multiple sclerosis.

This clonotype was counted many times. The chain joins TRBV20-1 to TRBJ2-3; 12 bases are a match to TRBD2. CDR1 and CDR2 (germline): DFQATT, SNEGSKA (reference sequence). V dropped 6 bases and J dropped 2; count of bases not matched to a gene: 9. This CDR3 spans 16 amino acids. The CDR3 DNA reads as TGCAGTGCCAGACCTAGCGGGGGGGTACTCACAGATACGCAGTATTTT. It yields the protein CSARPSGGVLTDTQYF.

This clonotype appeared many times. CDR3 coding DNA: TGTGCCAGCAGTGGGGCAAACAGGCTCAATCAGCCCCAGCATTTT. This sequence encodes CASSGANRLNQPQHF. The gene calls are TRBV28 and TRBJ1-5; perhaps TRBD1 as D (5 bases). Deletions cut 5 bases from V and 3 bases from J, with 14 bases between. The V gene's germline CDR1 is MDHEN and CDR2 SYDVKM. The CDR3 is made up of 15 amino acids. Full variable domain (rest looked up from reference TRBV28 and TRBJ1-5): DVKVTQSSRYLVKRTGEKVFLECVQDMDHENMFWYRQDPGLGLRLIYFSYDVKMKEKGDIPEGYSVSREKKERFSLILESASTNQTSMYLCASSGANRLNQPQHFGDGTRLSIL.

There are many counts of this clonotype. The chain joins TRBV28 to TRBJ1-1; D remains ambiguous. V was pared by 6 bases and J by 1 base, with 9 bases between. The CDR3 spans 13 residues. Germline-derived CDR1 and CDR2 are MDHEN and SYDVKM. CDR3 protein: CASRREWNTEAFF. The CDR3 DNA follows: TGTGCCAGCAGGAGAGAATGGAACACTGAAGCTTTCTTT.

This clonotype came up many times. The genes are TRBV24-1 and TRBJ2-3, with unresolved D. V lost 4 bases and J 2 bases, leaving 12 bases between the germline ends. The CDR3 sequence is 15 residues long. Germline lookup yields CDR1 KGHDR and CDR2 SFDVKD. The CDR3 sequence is CATSDVGIHTDTQYF. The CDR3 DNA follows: TGTGCCACCAGTGACGTGGGGATACACACAGATACGCAGTATTTT.

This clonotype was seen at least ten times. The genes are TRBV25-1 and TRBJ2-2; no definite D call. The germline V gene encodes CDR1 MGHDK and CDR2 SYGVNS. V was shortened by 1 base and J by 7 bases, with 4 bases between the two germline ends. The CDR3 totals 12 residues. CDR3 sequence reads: CASSEWVGELFF. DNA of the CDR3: TGTGCCAGCAGTGAATGGGTCGGGGAGCTGTTTTTT.

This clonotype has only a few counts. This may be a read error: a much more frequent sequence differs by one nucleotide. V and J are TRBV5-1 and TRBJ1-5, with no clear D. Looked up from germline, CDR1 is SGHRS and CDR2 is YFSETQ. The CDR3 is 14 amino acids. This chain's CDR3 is CASSFGDSNQHQHF. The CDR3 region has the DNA TGCGCCAGCAGCTTCGGGGATAGCAATCAGCACCAGCATTTT.

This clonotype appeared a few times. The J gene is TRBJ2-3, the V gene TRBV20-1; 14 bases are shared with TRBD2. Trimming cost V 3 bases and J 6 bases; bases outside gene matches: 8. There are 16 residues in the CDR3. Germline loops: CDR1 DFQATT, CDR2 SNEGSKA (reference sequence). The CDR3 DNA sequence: TGCAGTGCTAGGGTCGGGACTAGCGGGGGCCGGGATACGCAGTATTTT. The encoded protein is CSARVGTSGGRDTQYF.

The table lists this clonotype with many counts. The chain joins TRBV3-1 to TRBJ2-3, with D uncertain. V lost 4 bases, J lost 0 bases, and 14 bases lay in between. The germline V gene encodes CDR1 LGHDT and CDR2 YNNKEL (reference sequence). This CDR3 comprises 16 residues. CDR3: CASSPHHGVSTDTQYF. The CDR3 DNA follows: TGTGCCAGCAGCCCCCATCACGGAGTTAGCACAGATACGCAGTATTTT.

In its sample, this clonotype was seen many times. CDR3 in amino acids: CASRKGTGGDSPLHF. The CDR3 nucleotides read TGTGCCAGCAGGAAGGGAACAGGGGGCGATTCACCCCTCCACTTT. The chain has TRBV7-9 and TRBJ1-6; 9 bases match TRBD1. The length of the CDR3 is 15 residues. Germline values: CDR1 SEHNR, CDR2 FQNEAQ (reference sequence). With 6 bases clipped from V and 8 bases from J, the junction kept 8 bases outside the gene matches.

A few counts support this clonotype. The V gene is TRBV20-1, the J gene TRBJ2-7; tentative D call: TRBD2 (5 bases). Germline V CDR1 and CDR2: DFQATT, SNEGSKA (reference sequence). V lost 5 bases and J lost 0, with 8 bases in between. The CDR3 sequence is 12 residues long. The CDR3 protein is CSAARDSYEQYF. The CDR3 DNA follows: TGCAGTGCTGCCCGGGACTCCTACGAGCAGTACTTC.

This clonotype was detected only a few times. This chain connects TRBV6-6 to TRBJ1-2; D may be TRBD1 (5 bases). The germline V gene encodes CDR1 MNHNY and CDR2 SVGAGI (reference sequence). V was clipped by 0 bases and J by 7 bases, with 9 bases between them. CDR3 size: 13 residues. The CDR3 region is CASSYSGGSGYTF. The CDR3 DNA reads TGTGCCAGCAGTTACTCGGGGGGAAGTGGCTACACCTTC.

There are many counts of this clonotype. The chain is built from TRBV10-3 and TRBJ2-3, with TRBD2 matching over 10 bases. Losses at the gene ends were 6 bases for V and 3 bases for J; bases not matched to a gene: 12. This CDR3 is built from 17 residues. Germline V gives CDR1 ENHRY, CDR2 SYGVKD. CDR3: CAISGMAGTSVTDTQYF. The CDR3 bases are TGTGCCATCAGCGGAATGGCCGGGACTAGCGTAACAGATACGCAGTATTTT.

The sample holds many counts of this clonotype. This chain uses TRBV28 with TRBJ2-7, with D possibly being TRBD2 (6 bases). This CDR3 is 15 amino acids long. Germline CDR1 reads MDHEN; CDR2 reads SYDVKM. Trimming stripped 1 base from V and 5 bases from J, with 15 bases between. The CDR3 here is CASSLSGGNGNEQYF. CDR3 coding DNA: TGTGCCAGCAGTTTATCGGGCGGGAACGGGAACGAGCAGTACTTC.